The 30 T cell receptor beta chains reported below all come from one sample, sequenced in a study of cytomegalovirus exposure and HLA in healthy donors. Sequencing used immunoSEQ multiplex PCR; TCRdb keeps in-frame clones, though not all of them. The profile shows 150,000 or so clones, about 91% of them singletons. Specimen: PBMCs. The receptors come from a woman younger than 30 in good health and CMV-seronegative.

The chain uses TRBV5-1 and TRBJ2-1, with TRBD1 identical over 8 bases. The CDR3 has 13 residues. The V segment lost 7 bases and the J segment 6 bases; nucleotides outside the gene matches: 6. CDR1 and CDR2 from the germline V gene are SGHRS and YFSETQ. CDR3: CASFGQGPNEQFF. The CDR3 DNA reads as TGCGCCAGCTTTGGACAGGGTCCCAATGAGCAGTTCTTC.

This chain uses TRBV18 with TRBJ1-3; TRBD1 matches at 9 bases. The germline V gene has CDR1 KGHSH and CDR2 LQKENI. The CDR3 extends over 16 amino acids. After removal of 4 bases from V and 1 base from J, the junction contained 5 bases not matched to a gene. The CDR3 DNA reads TGTGCCAGCTCACAGGGACAGGGAGTTTCTGGAAACACCATATATTTT. It codes for CASSQGQGVSGNTIYF.

The V and J genes are TRBV7-9 and TRBJ1-1; 9 nucleotides line up with TRBD1. Germline V gives CDR1 SEHNR, CDR2 FQNEAQ (reference sequence). V shed 5 bases and J 4 bases; nucleotides not matched to a gene: 8. The CDR3 loop spans 15 amino acids. CDR3 in amino acids: CASSITGGLSTEAFF. The CDR3 DNA reads as TGTGCCAGCAGCATTACAGGGGGCTTGAGCACTGAAGCTTTCTTT.

The V gene is TRBV11-3, the J gene TRBJ2-2, with a weak D call TRBD2 (6 bases). The V end lost 2 bases, the J end lost 6 bases, and 7 bases lay between the germline ends. Looked up from germline, CDR1 is SGHNT and CDR2 is YENEEA. This CDR3 has 13 residues. The CDR3 nucleotides read TGTGCCAGCAGCTTATCGGGGGCCGGGGAGCTGTTTTTT. Amino acid sequence: CASSLSGAGELFF.

The CDR3 here is CASSATGGSYNEQFF. The DNA of the CDR3 is TGTGCCAGCAGCGCGACAGGGGGCTCCTACAATGAGCAGTTCTTC. The chain couples TRBV9 to TRBJ2-1, with TRBD1 matching 9 bases. The trim removed 3 bases at V and 0 bases at J, leaving 1 base unmatched. CDR3 length: 15 residues. Per the germline V gene, CDR1 is SGDLS and CDR2 is YYNGEE.

The rearrangement joins TRBV5-1 to TRBJ2-7; 9 nucleotides match TRBD1. The CDR3 spans 15 residues. Germline values: CDR1 SGHRS, CDR2 YFSETQ. V lost 3 bases, J lost 7 bases, and 11 bases stayed unmatched. In DNA form, the CDR3 reads TGCGCCAGCAGCTCAGCAGGACAGGGGTATAGAGAGCAGTACTTC. Its translation: CASSSAGQGYREQYF. Complete variable domain (other parts from reference TRBV5-1 and TRBJ2-7): KAGVTQTPRYLIKTRGQQVTLSCSPISGHRSVSWYQQTPGQGLQFLFEYFSETQRNKGNFPGRFSGRQFSNSRSEMNVSTLELGDSALYLCASSSAGQGYREQYFGPGTRLTVT.

This chain links TRBV9 with TRBJ1-2; D not certain. The V gene lost 0 bases and the J gene lost 0 bases, with 9 bases spanning the gap. CDR1 and CDR2 (germline): SGDLS, YYNGEE. The CDR3 has 15 amino acids. CDR3 residues: CASSVAGRANYGYTF. As DNA, the CDR3 is TGTGCCAGCAGCGTAGCGGGGAGGGCTAACTATGGCTACACCTTC.

V is TRBV7-2 and J is TRBJ2-1, with TRBD1 matching 10 bases. CDR1 is SGHTA and CDR2 is FQGNSA in the germline V gene. V was pared by 4 bases and J by 2 bases, with 2 bases of the junction left unmatched. The length of the CDR3 is 15 residues. CDR3 sequence: CASSSDRGAYNEQFF. The CDR3 DNA is TGTGCCAGCAGCTCGGACAGGGGGGCCTACAATGAGCAGTTCTTC.

The rearrangement joins TRBV15 to TRBJ1-2; 7 bases agree with TRBD1. V dropped 5 bases and J dropped 2; count of bases not matched to a gene: 14. This CDR3 is 17 amino acids long. The germline V gene encodes CDR1 LNHNV and CDR2 YYDKDF (reference sequence). As DNA, the CDR3 is TGTGCCACCAGCTCTTACTCGGGGGACAGAGCAAACTATGGCTACACCTTC. It specifies CATSSYSGDRANYGYTF.

The rearrangement links TRBV27 to TRBJ1-1, with D maybe TRBD1 (5 bases). V dropped 8 bases and J dropped 4 bases, with 14 bases sitting between them. CDR1 and CDR2 (germline): MNHEY, SMNVEV (reference sequence). The CDR3 loop spans 13 amino acids. The CDR3 nucleotides are TGTGCCAGCTCCCAGGGAGGGTTCACTGAAGCTTTCTTT. This sequence encodes CASSQGGFTEAFF.

The chain uses TRBV7-6 and TRBJ2-3; possible D gene TRBD1, 5 bases. V was trimmed by 4 bases and J by 4 bases, leaving 21 bases between them. Germline loops: CDR1 SGHVS, CDR2 FNYEAQ. The CDR3 is made up of 17 amino acids. CDR3 DNA: TGTGCCAGCAGCTCAGCCCAGACAGCTTTACGGCCAGATACGCAGTATTTT. Translated: CASSSAQTALRPDTQYF.

The chain couples TRBV7-2 to TRBJ1-5; possibly TRBD1 for D (6 bases). Trimming took off 5 bases at V and 5 bases at J, with 16 bases between the two ends. Germline loops: CDR1 SGHTA, CDR2 FQGNSA. The CDR3 is 15 amino acids. CDR3 bases: TGTGCCAGCAGCACCCATACAGGGCGACATCAGCCCCAGCATTTT. Translation gives CASSTHTGRHQPQHF.

This rearrangement joins TRBV2 to TRBJ1-2; 10 nucleotides agree with TRBD1. Germline trimming cut 6 bases from V and 5 bases from J; bases unmatched to any gene: 6. The CDR3 loop spans 14 amino acids. Looked up from germline, CDR1 is SNHLY and CDR2 is FYNNEI. Here the CDR3 reads CASSERDRGYGYTF. In nucleotides, the CDR3 is TGTGCCAGCAGCGAGAGGGACAGGGGATATGGCTACACCTTC.

This clone is a singleton in its sample. V and J are TRBV9 and TRBJ2-5, with D tentatively TRBD2 (5 bases). V was pared by 2 bases and J by 4 bases, with 18 bases between. The CDR3 extends over 16 amino acids. Germline values: CDR1 SGDLS, CDR2 YYNGEE. Written as DNA, the CDR3 is TGTGCCAGCAGCGTGGGGATCGGGGTGGATTTAGAGACCCAGTACTTC. Protein product: CASSVGIGVDLETQYF. The full variable domain, with the rest looked up from reference TRBV9 and TRBJ2-5, is DSGVTQTPKHLITATGQRVTLRCSPRSGDLSVYWYQQSLDQGLQFLIQYYNGEERAKGNILERFSAQQFPDLHSELNLSSLELGDSALYFCASSVGIGVDLETQYFGPGTRLLVL.

V gene TRBV11-2 combines with J gene TRBJ2-1, with a possible D match to TRBD1 (6 bases). The CDR3 runs 16 residues. The germline CDR1 and CDR2 sequences are SGHAT and FQNNGV. V shed 1 base and J shed 2 bases, with 12 bases lying between them. CDR3 DNA sequence: TGTGCCAGCAGCTTAGTAACTGGGACACCCTACAATGAGCAGTTCTTC. This encodes CASSLVTGTPYNEQFF.

This clone was picked up a small number of times. The chain links TRBV18 to TRBJ1-5; 7 nucleotides agree with TRBD1. Germline CDR1 reads KGHSH; CDR2 reads LQKENI. J lost 9 bases, V lost 3 bases, and 5 bases had no gene match. The CDR3 length is 13 residues. CDR3 nucleotides: TGTGCCAGCTCACCGGGGACAGAGAGGCCCCAGCATTTT. Protein: CASSPGTERPQHF.

The V call is TRBV6-5, the J call TRBJ2-7; the D is unclear. The V and J ends lost 0 bases and 2 bases respectively, with 11 bases between them. Germline CDR1 reads MNHEY; CDR2 reads SVGAGI. The CDR3 totals 15 residues. The CDR3: CASSYSTNGAYEQYF. DNA for the CDR3: TGTGCCAGCAGTTACTCGACGAACGGAGCCTACGAGCAGTACTTC.

The genes are TRBV9 and TRBJ2-5; 12 bases match TRBD2. Germline CDR1 SGDLS, CDR2 YYNGEE. V shed 2 bases and J 4 bases; nucleotides not matched to a gene: 6. The CDR3 is 16 amino acids. CDR3 coding DNA: TGTGCCAGCAGCGTCATACTAGCGGGGGGAGGAGAGACCCAGTACTTC. Translation: CASSVILAGGGETQYF.

The rearrangement uses TRBV5-4 and TRBJ2-1, with TRBD1 matching over 9 bases. Per germline, CDR1 SGHNT and CDR2 YYREEE (reference sequence). The CDR3 has 16 amino acids. V gave up 4 bases and J gave up 6 bases; unmatched junction bases: 11. The CDR3, as DNA: TGTGCCAGCAGCCACGGGCGGGACAGGGTAGCCAATGAGCAGTTCTTC. Its translation: CASSHGRDRVANEQFF.

This clone appeared a single time. This chain uses TRBV28 with TRBJ1-2, with 10 bases aligning to TRBD1. Germline V gene data show CDR1 as MDHEN and CDR2 as SYDVKM. The CDR3 contains 14 residues. The V and J ends lost 6 bases and 5 bases, in that order; junction bases with no gene match: 6. The CDR3 region has the DNA TGTGCCAGCAGACTGACAGGGGGCAAGTATGGCTACACCTTC. Its protein product is CASRLTGGKYGYTF.

V is TRBV5-1 and J is TRBJ2-1, with TRBD2 matching 10 bases. This CDR3 is built from 14 residues. Germline trimming cut 7 bases from V and 4 bases from J; bases unmatched to any gene: 5. Germline-derived CDR1 and CDR2 are SGHRS and YFSETQ. Written as DNA, the CDR3 is TGCGCCAGCTCCGGTAGCGGGGGGTACAATGAGCAGTTCTTC. It specifies CASSGSGGYNEQFF.

The sample holds one count of this clone. This chain connects TRBV2 to TRBJ2-2; 9 nucleotides line up with TRBD1. Trimming removed 4 bases from V and 6 bases from J; junction bases left unmatched: 0. Germline CDR1 reads SNHLY; CDR2 reads FYNNEI. CDR3 length: 13 amino acids. CDR3 protein: CASSGQGAGELFF. The CDR3 DNA reads as TGTGCCAGCAGTGGACAGGGGGCCGGGGAGCTGTTTTTT.

This clone occurred once. The chain has TRBV7-7 and TRBJ2-5; 8 bases fit TRBD2. V lost 3 bases and J lost 2; bases outside the gene matches: 2. CDR1 is SSHAT, CDR2 FNYEAQ, per germline (reference sequence). The CDR3 is 14 residues long. In DNA form, the CDR3 reads TGTGCCAGCAGCTTTGGCGGGGGGCAAGAGACCCAGTACTTC. The encoded protein is CASSFGGGQETQYF.

The V and J genes are TRBV4-1 and TRBJ2-2; 8 bases are shared with TRBD1. The CDR3 length is 15 residues. Germline lookup yields CDR1 MGHRA and CDR2 YSYEKL. The V segment lost 1 base and the J segment 6 bases; nucleotides outside the gene matches: 4. As DNA, the CDR3 is TGCGCCAGCAGCCAAGGGGACAGGAGGTCCGGGGAGCTGTTTTTT. This gives the protein CASSQGDRRSGELFF.

The chain links TRBV7-3 to TRBJ2-6, with 8 bases that match TRBD2. Germline-derived CDR1 and CDR2 are SGHTA and FQGTGA. The J segment lost 0 bases and the V segment lost 5 bases, leaving 6 bases of the junction unmatched. The CDR3 has 17 amino acids. The CDR3, as DNA: TGTGCCAGCAGCCCGCGGGGGGCTAACTCTGGGGCCAACGTCCTGACTTTC. The encoded protein is CASSPRGANSGANVLTF.

The chain employs TRBV4-1 and TRBJ2-5, with 8 bases lining up with TRBD2. CDR3 size: 16 residues. V shed 2 bases, J shed 6 bases, and the junction held 11 bases outside the gene matches. Germline values: CDR1 MGHRA, CDR2 YSYEKL. The CDR3 is CASSQIRLAGWKTQYF. The CDR3 DNA reads TGCGCCAGCAGCCAAATCCGTCTAGCGGGCTGGAAGACCCAGTACTTC.

V is TRBV2 and J is TRBJ2-3, with D possibly being TRBD1 (6 bases). This CDR3 spans 14 amino acids. In germline, CDR1 is SNHLY, CDR2 FYNNEI. V was trimmed by 11 bases and J by 2 bases, leaving 17 bases between them. The CDR3 loop reads CAHKEQGATDTQYF. The DNA of the CDR3 is TGTGCCCACAAGGAACAGGGCGCCACAGATACGCAGTATTTT. Variable domain in full (rest from reference TRBV2 and TRBJ2-3): EPEVTQTPSHQVTQMGQEVILRCVPISNHLYFYWYRQILGQKVEFLVSFYNNEISEKSEIFDDQFSVERPDGSNFTLKIRSTKLEDSAMYFCAHKEQGATDTQYFGPGTRLTVL.

CDR3 sequence reads: CASRLVPGAYEQYF. The CDR3 DNA follows: TGTGCCAGCAGACTCGTCCCGGGGGCCTACGAGCAGTACTTC. V usage is TRBV27 and J usage is TRBJ2-7; the D gene is possibly TRBD2 (6 bases). The ends were cut back, 6 bases at V and 2 bases at J, with 14 bases in the middle. The germline gives CDR1 MNHEY, CDR2 SMNVEV (reference sequence). There are 14 residues in the CDR3.

The V and J genes are TRBV19 and TRBJ1-5; 7 bases are a match to TRBD1. V dropped 7 bases and J dropped 0; count of bases not matched to a gene: 6. From germline, CDR1 is LNHDA and CDR2 SQIVND (reference sequence). This CDR3 is 15 amino acids long. CDR3 region: CASTLTGDSNQPQHF. The CDR3 DNA sequence: TGTGCCAGTACCCTCACAGGGGATAGCAATCAGCCCCAGCATTTT.

The V gene is TRBV9, the J gene TRBJ2-1, with TRBD1 identical over 8 bases. V dropped 2 bases and J dropped 8; count of bases not matched to a gene: 15. The CDR3 runs to 17 residues. Germline-derived CDR1 and CDR2 are SGDLS and YYNGEE. The CDR3 here is CASSVSPRDRGGDEQFF. For the CDR3, the DNA is TGTGCCAGCAGCGTGTCACCCCGCGACAGGGGAGGAGATGAGCAGTTCTTC.